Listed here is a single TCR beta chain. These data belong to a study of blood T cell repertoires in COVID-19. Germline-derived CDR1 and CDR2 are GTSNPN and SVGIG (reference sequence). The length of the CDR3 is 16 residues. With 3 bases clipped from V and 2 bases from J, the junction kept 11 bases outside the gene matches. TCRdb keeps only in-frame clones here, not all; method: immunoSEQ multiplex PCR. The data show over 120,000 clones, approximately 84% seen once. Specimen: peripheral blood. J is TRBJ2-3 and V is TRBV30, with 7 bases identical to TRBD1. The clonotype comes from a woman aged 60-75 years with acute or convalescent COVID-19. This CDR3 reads CAWRAQGERITDTQYF. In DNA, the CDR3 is TGTGCCTGGAGGGCCCAGGGGGAGAGGATCACAGATACGCAGTATTTT. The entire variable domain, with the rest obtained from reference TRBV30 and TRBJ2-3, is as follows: SQTIHQWPATLVQPVGSPLSLECTVEGTSNPNLYWYRQAAGRGLQLLFYSVGIGQISSEVPQNLSASRPQDRQFILSSKKLLLSDSGFYLCAWRAQGERITDTQYFGPGTRLTVL.